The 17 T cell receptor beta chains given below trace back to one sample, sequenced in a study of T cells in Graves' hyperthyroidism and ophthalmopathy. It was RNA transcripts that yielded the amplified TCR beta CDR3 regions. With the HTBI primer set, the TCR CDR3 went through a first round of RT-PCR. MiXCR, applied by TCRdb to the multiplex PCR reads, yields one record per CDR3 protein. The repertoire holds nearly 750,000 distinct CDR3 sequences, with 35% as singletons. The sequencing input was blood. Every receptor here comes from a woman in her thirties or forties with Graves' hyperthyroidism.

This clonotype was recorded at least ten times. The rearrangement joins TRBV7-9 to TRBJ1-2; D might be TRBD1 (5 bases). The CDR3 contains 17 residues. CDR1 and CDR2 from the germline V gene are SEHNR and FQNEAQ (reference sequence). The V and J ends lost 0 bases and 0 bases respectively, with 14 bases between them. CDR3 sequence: CASSLARYQGPNYGYTF. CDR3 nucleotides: TGTGCCAGCAGCTTAGCGCGGTACCAGGGACCTAACTATGGCTACACCTTC.

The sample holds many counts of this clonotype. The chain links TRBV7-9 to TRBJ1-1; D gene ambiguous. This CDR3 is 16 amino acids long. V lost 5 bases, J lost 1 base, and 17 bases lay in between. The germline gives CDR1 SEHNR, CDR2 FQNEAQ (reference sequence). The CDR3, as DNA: TGTGCCAGCAGCGCAGGTCGAACCTCGGAGAACACTGAAGCTTTCTTT. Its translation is CASSAGRTSENTEAFF.

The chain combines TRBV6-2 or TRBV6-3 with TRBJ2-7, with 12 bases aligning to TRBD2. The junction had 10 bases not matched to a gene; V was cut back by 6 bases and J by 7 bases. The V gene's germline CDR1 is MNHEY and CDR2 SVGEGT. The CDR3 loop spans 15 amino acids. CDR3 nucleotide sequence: TGTGCCAGCAGCTCCCGGACTAGCGGGATAAGTGAGCAGTACTTC. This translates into CASSSRTSGISEQYF.

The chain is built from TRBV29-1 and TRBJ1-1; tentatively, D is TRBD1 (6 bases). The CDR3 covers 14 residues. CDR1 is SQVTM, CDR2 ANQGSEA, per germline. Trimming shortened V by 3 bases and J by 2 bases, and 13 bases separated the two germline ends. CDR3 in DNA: TGCAGCGTTGATAGGGGGACTGGAAACACTGAAGCTTTCTTT. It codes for CSVDRGTGNTEAFF.

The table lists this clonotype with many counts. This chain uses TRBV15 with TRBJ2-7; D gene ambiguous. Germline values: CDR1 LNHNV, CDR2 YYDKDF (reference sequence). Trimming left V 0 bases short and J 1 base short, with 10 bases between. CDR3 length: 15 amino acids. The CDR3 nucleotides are TGTGCCACCAGCAGAGATCCAGGCCAGTCCTACGAGCAGTACTTC. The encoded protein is CATSRDPGQSYEQYF. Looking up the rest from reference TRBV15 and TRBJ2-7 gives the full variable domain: DAMVIQNPRYQVTQFGKPVTLSCSQTLNHNVMYWYQQKSSQAPKLLFHYYDKDFNNEADTPDNFQSRRPNTSFCFLDIRSPGLGDTAMYLCATSRDPGQSYEQYFGPGTRLTVT.

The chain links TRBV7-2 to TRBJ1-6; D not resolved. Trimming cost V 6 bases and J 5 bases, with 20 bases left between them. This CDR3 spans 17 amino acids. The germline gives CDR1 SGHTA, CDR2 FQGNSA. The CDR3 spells CASSARALKTDNSPLHF. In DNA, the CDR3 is TGTGCCAGCAGTGCTAGAGCGCTAAAAACGGATAATTCACCCCTCCACTTT.

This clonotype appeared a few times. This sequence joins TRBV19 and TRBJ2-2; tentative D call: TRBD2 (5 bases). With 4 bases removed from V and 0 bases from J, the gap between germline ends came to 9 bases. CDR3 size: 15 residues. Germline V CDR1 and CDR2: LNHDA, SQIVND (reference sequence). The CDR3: CASSKDFANTGELFF. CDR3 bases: TGTGCCAGTAGTAAGGACTTCGCGAACACCGGGGAGCTGTTTTTT.

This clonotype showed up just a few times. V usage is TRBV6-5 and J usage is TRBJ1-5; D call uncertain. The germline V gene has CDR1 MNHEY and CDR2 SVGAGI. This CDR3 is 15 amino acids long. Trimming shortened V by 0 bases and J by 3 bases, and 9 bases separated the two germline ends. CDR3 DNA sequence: TGTGCCAGCAGTTACTCGTTGGCGAACAATCAGCCCCAGCATTTT. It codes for CASSYSLANNQPQHF.

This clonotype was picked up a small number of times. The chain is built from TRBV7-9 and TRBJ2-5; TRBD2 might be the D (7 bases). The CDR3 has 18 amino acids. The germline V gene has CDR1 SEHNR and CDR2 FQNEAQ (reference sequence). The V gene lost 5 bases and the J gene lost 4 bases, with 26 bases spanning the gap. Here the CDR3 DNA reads TGTGCCAGCAGCCAAGGGGGAGGGACTCTCCTCGGAAGAGAGACCCAGTACTTC. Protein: CASSQGGGTLLGRETQYF.

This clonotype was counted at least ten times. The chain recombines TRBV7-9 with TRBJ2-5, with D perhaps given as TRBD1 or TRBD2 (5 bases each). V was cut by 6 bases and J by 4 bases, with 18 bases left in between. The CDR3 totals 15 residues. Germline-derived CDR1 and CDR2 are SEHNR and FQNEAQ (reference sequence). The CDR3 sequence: CASSMGSGTGETQYF. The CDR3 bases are TGTGCCAGCAGTATGGGCTCCGGGACGGGAGAGACCCAGTACTTC.

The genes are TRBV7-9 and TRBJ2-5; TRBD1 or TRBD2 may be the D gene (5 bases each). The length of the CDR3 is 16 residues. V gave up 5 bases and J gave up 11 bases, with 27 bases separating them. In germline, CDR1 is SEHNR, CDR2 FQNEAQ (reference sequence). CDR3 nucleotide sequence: TGTGCCAGCAGCCCGAAGGGGACGGGGTTCACAGATACGCAGTACTTC. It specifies CASSPKGTGFTDTQYF.

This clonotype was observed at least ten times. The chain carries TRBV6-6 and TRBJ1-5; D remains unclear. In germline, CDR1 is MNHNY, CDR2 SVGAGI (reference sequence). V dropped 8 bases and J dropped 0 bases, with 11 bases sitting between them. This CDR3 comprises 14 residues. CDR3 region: CASRTGVSNQPQHF. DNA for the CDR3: TGTGCCAGCCGAACCGGGGTTAGCAATCAGCCCCAGCATTTT.

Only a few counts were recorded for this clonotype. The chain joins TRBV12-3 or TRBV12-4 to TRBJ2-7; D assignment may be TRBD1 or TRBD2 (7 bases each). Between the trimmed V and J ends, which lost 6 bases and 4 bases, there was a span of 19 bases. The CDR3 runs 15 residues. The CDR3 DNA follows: TGTGCCAGCAGACCTCAGACAGGGAGGGCTTACGAGCAGTACTTC. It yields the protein CASRPQTGRAYEQYF.

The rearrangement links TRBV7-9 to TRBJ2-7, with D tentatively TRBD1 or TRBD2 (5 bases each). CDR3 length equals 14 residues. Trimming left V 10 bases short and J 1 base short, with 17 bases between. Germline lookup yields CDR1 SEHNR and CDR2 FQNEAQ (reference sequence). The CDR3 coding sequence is TGTGCCATCAGTTCCGGGACGGGATCCTACGAGCAGTACTTC. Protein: CAISSGTGSYEQYF.

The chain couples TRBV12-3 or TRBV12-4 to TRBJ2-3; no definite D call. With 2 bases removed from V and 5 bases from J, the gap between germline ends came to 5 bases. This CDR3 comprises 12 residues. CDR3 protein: CASSLKRDTQYF. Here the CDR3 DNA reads TGTGCCAGCAGTTTAAAGAGAGATACGCAGTATTTT.

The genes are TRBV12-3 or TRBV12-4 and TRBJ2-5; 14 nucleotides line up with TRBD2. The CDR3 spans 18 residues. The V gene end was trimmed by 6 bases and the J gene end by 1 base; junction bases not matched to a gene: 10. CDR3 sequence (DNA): TGTGCCAGCAGCTATAGGACTAGCGGGAGGCCGTCCCAAGAGACCCAGTACTTC. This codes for CASSYRTSGRPSQETQYF.

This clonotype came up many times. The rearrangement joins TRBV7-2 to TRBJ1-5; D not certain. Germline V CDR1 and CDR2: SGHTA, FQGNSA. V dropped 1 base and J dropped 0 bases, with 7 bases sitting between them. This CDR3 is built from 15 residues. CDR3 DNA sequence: TGTGCCAGCAGCTTAGAACCATTTAGCAATCAGCCCCAGCATTTT. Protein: CASSLEPFSNQPQHF.